This T cell receptor (beta chain) originates from a study of control samples from healthy donors and cancer patients. Produced via immunoSEQ multiplex PCR; TCRdb's table is partial and in-frame only. The sample shows roughly 400,000 clones, more than 80% of them seen only once. The germline V gene has CDR1 KGHDR and CDR2 SFDVKD. The CDR3 runs 15 residues. V shed 5 bases and J 4 bases; nucleotides not matched to a gene: 7. The TCR sequence derives from a man aged 40-49 years with head and neck cancer. The sample taken for sequencing was PBMCs. The J gene is TRBJ2-3, the V gene TRBV24-1; TRBD1 agrees at 8 bases. CDR3 coding DNA: TGTGCCACCAGTGCAGGGGGCGCTTCGGCAGATACGCAGTATTTT. Protein product: CATSAGGASADTQYF.